This T cell receptor (beta chain) derives from a study of T cells in Graves' hyperthyroidism and ophthalmopathy. The CDR3 runs to 18 residues. Germline lookup yields CDR1 SGHNT and CDR2 YYREEE (reference sequence). The V gene end was trimmed by 0 bases and the J gene end by 1 base; junction bases not matched to a gene: 4. Amplified regions were TCR beta CDR3 sequences from RNA transcripts. RT-PCR in the first round (using the HTBI primer set) targeted the TCR CDR3. TCRdb called the multiplex PCR reads again in MiXCR, with one record for every CDR3 protein. The data contain about 640,000 distinct CDR3 sequences, less than 25% of them singletons.

The sequence came from a man aged 25-45 years with Graves' ophthalmopathy. Sequencing used blood. The chain carries TRBV5-4 and TRBJ2-5; TRBD2 aligns across 15 bases. The CDR3: CASSLVGTSGRIQETQYF. For the CDR3, the DNA is TGTGCCAGCAGCTTGGTAGGGACTAGCGGGAGGATCCAAGAGACCCAGTACTTC.